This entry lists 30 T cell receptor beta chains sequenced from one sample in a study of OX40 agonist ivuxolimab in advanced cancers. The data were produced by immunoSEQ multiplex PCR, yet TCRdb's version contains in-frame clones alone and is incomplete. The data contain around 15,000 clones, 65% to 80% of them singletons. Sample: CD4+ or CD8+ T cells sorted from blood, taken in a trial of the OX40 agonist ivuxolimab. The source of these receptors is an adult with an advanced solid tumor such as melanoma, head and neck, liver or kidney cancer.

The CDR3 spells CASSPKPGQGALGTEAFF. CDR3 in DNA: TGCGCCAGCAGCCCCAAACCGGGACAGGGGGCCTTGGGCACTGAAGCTTTCTTT. This rearrangement joins TRBV5-1 to TRBJ1-1, with 12 nucleotides matching TRBD1. The CDR3 covers 18 residues. Germline values: CDR1 SGHRS, CDR2 YFSETQ. V lost 4 bases, J lost 4 bases, and 14 bases stayed unmatched.

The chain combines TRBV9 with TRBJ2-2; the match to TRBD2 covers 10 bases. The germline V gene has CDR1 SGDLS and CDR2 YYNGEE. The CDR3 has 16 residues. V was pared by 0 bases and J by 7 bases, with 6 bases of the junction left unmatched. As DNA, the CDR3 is TGTGCCAGCAGCGTAGGGCTAGCGGGAGAGGGCGGGGAGCTGTTTTTT. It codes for CASSVGLAGEGGELFF.

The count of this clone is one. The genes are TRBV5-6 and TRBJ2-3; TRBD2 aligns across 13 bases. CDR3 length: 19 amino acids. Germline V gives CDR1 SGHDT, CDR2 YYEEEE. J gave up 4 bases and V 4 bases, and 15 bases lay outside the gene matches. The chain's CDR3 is CASSPSVRTSGSRADTQYF. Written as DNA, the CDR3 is TGTGCCAGCAGCCCATCCGTCCGGACTAGCGGGAGTCGCGCAGATACGCAGTATTTT. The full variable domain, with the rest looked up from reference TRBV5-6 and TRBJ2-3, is DAGVTQSPTHLIKTRGQQVTLRCSPKSGHDTVSWYQQALGQGPQFIFQYYEEEERQRGNFPDRFSGHQFPNYSSELNVNALLLGDSALYLCASSPSVRTSGSRADTQYFGPGTRLTVL.

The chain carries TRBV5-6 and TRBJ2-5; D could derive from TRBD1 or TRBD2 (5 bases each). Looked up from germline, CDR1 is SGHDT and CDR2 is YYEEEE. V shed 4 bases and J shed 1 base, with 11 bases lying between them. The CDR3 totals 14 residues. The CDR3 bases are TGTGCCAGCAGCCCTTCCGGGACCCAAGAGACCCAGTACTTC. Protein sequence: CASSPSGTQETQYF. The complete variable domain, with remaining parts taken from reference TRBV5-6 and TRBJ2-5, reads DAGVTQSPTHLIKTRGQQVTLRCSPKSGHDTVSWYQQALGQGPQFIFQYYEEEERQRGNFPDRFSGHQFPNYSSELNVNALLLGDSALYLCASSPSGTQETQYFGPGTRLLVL.

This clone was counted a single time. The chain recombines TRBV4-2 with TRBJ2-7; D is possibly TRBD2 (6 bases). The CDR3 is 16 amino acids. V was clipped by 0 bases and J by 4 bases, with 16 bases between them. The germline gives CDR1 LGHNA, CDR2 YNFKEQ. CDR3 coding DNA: TGTGCCAGCAGCCAAGATGGGGTAGCGGACTTTTACGAGCAGTACTTC. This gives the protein CASSQDGVADFYEQYF.

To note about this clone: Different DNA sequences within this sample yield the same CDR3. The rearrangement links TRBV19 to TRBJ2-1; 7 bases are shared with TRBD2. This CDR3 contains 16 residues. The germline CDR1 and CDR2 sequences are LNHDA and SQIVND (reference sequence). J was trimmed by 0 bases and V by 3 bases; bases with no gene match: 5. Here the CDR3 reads CASSMFGGGSYNEQFF. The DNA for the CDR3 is TGTGCCAGTAGTATGTTTGGCGGGGGCTCCTACAATGAGCAGTTCTTC.

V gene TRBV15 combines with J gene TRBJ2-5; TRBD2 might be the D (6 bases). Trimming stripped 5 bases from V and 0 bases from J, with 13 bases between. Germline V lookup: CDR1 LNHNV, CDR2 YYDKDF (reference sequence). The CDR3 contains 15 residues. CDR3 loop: CATSGSRGYQETQYF. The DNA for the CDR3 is TGTGCCACCAGCGGGAGTCGGGGGTACCAAGAGACCCAGTACTTC.

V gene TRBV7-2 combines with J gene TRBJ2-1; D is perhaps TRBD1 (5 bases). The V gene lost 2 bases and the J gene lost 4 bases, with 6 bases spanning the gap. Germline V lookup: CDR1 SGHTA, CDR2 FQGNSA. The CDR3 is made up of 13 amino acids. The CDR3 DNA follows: TGTGCCAGCAGCTTAAGGGGATACAATGAGCAGTTCTTC. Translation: CASSLRGYNEQFF.

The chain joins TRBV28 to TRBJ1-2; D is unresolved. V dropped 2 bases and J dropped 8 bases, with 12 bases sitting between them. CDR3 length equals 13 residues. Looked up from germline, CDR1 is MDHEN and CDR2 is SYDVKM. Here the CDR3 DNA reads TGTGCCAGCAGTTTACGCAACCCAATAGGCTACACCTTC. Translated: CASSLRNPIGYTF.

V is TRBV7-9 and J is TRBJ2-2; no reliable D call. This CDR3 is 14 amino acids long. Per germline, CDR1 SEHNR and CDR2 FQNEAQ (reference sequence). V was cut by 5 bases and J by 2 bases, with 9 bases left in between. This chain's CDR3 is CASSPKGNTGELFF. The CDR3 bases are TGTGCCAGCAGCCCAAAGGGCAACACCGGGGAGCTGTTTTTT. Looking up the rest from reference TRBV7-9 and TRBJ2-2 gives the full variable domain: DTGVSQNPRHKITKRGQNVTFRCDPISEHNRLYWYRQTLGQGPEFLTYFQNEAQLEKSRLLSDRFSAERPKGSFSTLEIQRTEQGDSAMYLCASSPKGNTGELFFGEGSRLTVL.

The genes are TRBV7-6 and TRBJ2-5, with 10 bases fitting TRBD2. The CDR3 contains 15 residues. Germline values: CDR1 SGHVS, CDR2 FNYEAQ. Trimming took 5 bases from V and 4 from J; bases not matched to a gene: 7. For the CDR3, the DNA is TGTGCCAGCAGCCGGACTAGCGGAACCCCAGAGACCCAGTACTTC. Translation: CASSRTSGTPETQYF. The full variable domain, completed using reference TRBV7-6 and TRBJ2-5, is GAGVSQSPRYKVTKRGQDVALRCDPISGHVSLYWYRQALGQGPEFLTYFNYEAQQDKSGLPNDRFSAERPEGSISTLTIQRTEQRDSAMYRCASSRTSGTPETQYFGPGTRLLVL.

The CDR3 DNA follows: TGTGCCAGTATTTCGGCCGGTATAGCGGGAGGGAACACCGGGGAGCTGTTTTTT. It codes for CASISAGIAGGNTGELFF. The gene calls are TRBV19 and TRBJ2-2, with 10 bases matching TRBD2. V lost 7 bases, J lost 1 base, and 12 bases stayed unmatched. Germline V gene sequence: CDR1 LNHDA, CDR2 SQIVND (reference sequence). This CDR3 has 18 amino acids.

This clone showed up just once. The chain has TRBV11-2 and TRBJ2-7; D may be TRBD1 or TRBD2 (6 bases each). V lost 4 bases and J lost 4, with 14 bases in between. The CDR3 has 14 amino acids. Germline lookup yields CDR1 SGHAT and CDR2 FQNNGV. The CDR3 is CASSSIRGLYEQYF. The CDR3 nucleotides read TGTGCCAGCAGCTCGATCCGGGGGCTTTACGAGCAGTACTTC.

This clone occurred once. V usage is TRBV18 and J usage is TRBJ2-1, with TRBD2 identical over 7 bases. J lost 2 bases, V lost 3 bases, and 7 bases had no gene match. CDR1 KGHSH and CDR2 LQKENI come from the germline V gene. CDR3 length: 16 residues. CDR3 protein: CASSPTSPRTYNEQFF. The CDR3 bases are TGTGCCAGCTCACCGACTAGCCCGAGGACCTACAATGAGCAGTTCTTC.

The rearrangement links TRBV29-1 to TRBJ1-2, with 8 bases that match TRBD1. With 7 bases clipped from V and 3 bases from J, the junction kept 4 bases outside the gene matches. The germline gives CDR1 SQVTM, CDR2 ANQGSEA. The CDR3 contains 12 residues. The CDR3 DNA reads TGCAGCGACGACAGGGGCTACTATGGCTACACCTTC. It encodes CSDDRGYYGYTF.

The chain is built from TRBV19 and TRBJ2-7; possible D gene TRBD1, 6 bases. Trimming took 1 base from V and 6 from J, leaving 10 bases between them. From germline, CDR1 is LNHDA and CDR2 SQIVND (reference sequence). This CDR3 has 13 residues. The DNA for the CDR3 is TGTGCCAGTAGTATAGGAGGGGGTTCCGAGCAGTACTTC. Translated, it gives CASSIGGGSEQYF.

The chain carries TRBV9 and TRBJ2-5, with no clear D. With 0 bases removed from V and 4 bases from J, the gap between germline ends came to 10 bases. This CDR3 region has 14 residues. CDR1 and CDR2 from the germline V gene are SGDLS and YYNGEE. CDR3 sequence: CASSVDGVSETQYF. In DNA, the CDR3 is TGTGCCAGCAGCGTAGATGGGGTTTCAGAGACCCAGTACTTC.

CDR3 protein: CASSQWTGTDTQYF. CDR3 nucleotide sequence: TGCGCCAGCAGCCAATGGACTGGCACAGATACGCAGTATTTT. J is TRBJ2-3 and V is TRBV4-1; possibly TRBD2 for D (5 bases). Trimming took off 2 bases at V and 1 base at J, with 7 bases between the two ends. Germline CDR1 is MGHRA and CDR2 is YSYEKL. The CDR3 consists of 14 residues.

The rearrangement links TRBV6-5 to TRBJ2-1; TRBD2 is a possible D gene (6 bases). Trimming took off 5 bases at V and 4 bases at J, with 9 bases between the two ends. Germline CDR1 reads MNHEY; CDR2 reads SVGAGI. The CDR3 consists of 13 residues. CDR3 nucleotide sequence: TGTGCCAGCAGTCCTAGCGTTTACAATGAGCAGTTCTTC. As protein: CASSPSVYNEQFF.

The CDR3 is CASSRGQGALEQYF. DNA of the CDR3: TGCGCCAGCAGCCGGGGACAGGGAGCTCTCGAGCAGTACTTC. V gene TRBV5-1 combines with J gene TRBJ2-7, with 9 bases lining up with TRBD1. There are 14 residues in the CDR3. CDR1 is SGHRS, CDR2 YFSETQ, per germline. J lost 6 bases, V lost 4 bases, and 8 bases had no gene match.

The CDR3 loop is CASIPNPGGNQPQHF. CDR3 DNA sequence: TGTGCCAGTATCCCCAATCCGGGGGGCAATCAGCCCCAGCATTTT. This chain connects TRBV19 to TRBJ1-5; the D gene is possibly TRBD1 (5 bases). The V gene lost 7 bases and the J gene lost 2 bases, with 15 bases spanning the gap. Germline CDR1 is LNHDA and CDR2 is SQIVND (reference sequence). CDR3 length equals 15 residues.

CDR3 region: CASSPHRGWNEQFF. The CDR3 region has the DNA TGTGCCAGCAGCCCGCACAGGGGTTGGAATGAGCAGTTCTTC. The chain is built from TRBV7-3 and TRBJ2-1; 7 bases line up with TRBD1. Per the germline V gene, CDR1 is SGHTA and CDR2 is FQGTGA. The CDR3 extends over 14 amino acids. The V and J ends lost 5 bases and 7 bases, in that order; junction bases with no gene match: 8.

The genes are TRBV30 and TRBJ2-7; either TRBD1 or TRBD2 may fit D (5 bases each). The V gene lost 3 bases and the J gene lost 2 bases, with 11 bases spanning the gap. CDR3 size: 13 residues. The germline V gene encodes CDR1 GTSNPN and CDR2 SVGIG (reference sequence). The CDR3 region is CAWRKGSTYEQYF. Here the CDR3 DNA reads TGTGCCTGGAGGAAGGGGAGTACCTACGAGCAGTACTTC.

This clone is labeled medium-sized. The CDR3 is CASSVTDEQFF. The CDR3 nucleotides are TGTGCCAGCAGTGTGACCGATGAGCAGTTCTTC. The rearrangement links TRBV25-1 to TRBJ2-1; D is unclear. CDR3 length: 11 amino acids. Germline V gene sequence: CDR1 MGHDK, CDR2 SYGVNS. V dropped 4 bases and J dropped 8 bases, with 6 bases sitting between them.

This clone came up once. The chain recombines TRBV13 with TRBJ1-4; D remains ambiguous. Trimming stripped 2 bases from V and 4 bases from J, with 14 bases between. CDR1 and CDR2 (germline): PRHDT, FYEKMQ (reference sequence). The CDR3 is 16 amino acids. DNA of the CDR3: TGTGCCAGCAGCTTAAACTGGGGTGGCGGTAATGAAAAACTGTTTTTT. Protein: CASSLNWGGGNEKLFF. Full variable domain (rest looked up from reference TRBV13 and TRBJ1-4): AAGVIQSPRHLIKEKRETATLKCYPIPRHDTVYWYQQGPGQDPQFLISFYEKMQSDKGSIPDRFSAQQFSDYHSELNMSSLELGDSALYFCASSLNWGGGNEKLFFGSGTQLSVL.

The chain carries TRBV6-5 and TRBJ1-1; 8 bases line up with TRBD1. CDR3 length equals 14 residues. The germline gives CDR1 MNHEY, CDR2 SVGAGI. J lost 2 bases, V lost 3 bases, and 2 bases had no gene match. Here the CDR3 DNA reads TGTGCCAGCAGTTATTCAGGGGGCAACACTGAAGCTTTCTTT. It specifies CASSYSGGNTEAFF.

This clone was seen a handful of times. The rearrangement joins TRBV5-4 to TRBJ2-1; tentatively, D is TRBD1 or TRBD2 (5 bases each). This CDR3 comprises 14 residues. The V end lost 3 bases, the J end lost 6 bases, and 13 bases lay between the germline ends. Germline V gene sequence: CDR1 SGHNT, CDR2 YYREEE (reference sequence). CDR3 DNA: TGTGCCAGCAGCTGGGGGACCAACGCCAATGAGCAGTTCTTC. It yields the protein CASSWGTNANEQFF.

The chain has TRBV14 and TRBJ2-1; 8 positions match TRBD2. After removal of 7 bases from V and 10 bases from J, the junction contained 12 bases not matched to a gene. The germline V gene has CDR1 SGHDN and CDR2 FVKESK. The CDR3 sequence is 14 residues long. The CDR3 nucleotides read TGTGCCAGCACTTTGGGGAGCGGGAGAGGCGAGCAGTTCTTC. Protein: CASTLGSGRGEQFF.

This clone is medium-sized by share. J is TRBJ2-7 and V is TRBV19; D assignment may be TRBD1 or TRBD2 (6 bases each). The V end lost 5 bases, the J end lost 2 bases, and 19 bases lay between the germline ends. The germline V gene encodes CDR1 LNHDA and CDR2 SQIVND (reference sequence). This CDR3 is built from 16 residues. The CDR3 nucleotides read TGTGCCAGTAGTTTCGAGGGGGGTTCGGCAACCTACGAGCAGTACTTC. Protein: CASSFEGGSATYEQYF.

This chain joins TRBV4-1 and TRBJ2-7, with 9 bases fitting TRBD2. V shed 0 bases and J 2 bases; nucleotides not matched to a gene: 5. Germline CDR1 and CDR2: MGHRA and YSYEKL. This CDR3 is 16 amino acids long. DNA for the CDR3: TGCGCCAGCAGCCAAGAGGCTAGCGGGATGACCTACGAGCAGTACTTC. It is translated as CASSQEASGMTYEQYF.